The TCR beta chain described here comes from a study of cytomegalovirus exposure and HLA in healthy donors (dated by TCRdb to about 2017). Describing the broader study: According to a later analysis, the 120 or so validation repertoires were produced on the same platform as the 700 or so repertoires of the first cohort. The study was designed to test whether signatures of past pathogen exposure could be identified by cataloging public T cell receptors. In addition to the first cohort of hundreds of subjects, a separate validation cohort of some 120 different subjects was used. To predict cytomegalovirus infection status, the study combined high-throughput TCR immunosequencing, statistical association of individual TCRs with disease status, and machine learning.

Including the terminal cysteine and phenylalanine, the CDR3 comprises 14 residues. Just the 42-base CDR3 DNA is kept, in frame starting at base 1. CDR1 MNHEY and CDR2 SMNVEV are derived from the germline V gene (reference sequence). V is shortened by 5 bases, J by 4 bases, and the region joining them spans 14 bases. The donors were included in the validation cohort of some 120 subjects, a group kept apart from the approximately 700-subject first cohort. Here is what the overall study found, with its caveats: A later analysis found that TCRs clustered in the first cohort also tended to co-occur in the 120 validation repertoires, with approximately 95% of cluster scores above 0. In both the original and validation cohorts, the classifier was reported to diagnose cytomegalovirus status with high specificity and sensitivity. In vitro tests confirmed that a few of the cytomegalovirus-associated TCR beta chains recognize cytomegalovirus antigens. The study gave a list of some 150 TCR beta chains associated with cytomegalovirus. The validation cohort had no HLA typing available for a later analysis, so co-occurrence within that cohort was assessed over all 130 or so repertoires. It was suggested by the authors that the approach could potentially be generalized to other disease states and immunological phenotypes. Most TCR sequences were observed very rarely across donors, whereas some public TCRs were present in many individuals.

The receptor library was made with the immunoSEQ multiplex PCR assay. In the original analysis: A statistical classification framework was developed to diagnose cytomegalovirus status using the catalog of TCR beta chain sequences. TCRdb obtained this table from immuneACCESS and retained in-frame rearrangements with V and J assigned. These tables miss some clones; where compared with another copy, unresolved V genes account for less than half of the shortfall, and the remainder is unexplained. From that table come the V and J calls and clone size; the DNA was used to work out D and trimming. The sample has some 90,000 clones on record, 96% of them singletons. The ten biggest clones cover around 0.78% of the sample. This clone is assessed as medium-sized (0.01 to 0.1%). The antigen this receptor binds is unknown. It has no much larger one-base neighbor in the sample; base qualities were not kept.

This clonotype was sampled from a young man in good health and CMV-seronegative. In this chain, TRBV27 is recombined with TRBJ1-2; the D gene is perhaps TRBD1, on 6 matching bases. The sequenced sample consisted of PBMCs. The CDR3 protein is CASSTGRGPYGYTF. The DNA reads TGTGCCAGCAGTACAGGGCGCGGACCCTATGGCTACACCTTC.